This entry describes one TCR beta chain. Its cognate antigen is unknown. The data belong to a study of radiation and T cells in renal cell carcinoma. General observations from the study: In blood, top tumor clones expanded by 2 weeks, shrinking by 4.

Assay used: immunoSEQ multiplex PCR; TCRdb lists only in-frame clones, some missing. The table records approximately 80,000 clones, 80% to 90% of them present only once. The CDR3 has 13 residues. Germline V gene sequence: CDR1 LNHDA, CDR2 SQIVND (reference sequence). Trimming removed 6 bases from V and 0 bases from J, with 6 bases in between. Time point in this sample: blood 4 weeks post-SBRT, at nephrectomy. The treatment here: 15 Gy SBRT to primary tumor, nephrectomy 4 weeks later. Nephrectomy followed 15 Gy stereotactic body radiation by 4 weeks. The material sequenced was blood, taken from a patient whose treatment included radiotherapy and nephrectomy. The TCR comes from a woman aged 65 to 85 with renal cell carcinoma. The chain is built from TRBV19 and TRBJ1-3; D is ambiguous. The CDR3 reads CASRAASGNTIYF. The CDR3 DNA reads as TGTGCCAGTAGGGCTGCCTCTGGAAACACCATATATTTT.